A single sample is the source of the 18 T cell receptor beta chains below, sequenced in a study of CD8+ T cells in alopecia areata. RNA, once extracted, was reverse transcribed into cDNA for use as the sequencing template. The repertoire was sequenced with immunoSEQ multiplex PCR; TCRdb's copy has only in-frame clones and lacks some. Of approximately 140,000 clones listed, about 90% are singletons. This sample comprised CD8+ T cells sorted from blood, obtained at week 0. Receptors originate from a human donor with alopecia areata.

The J gene is TRBJ2-3, the V gene TRBV7-6, with D uncertain. CDR1 and CDR2 (germline): SGHVS, FNYEAQ. CDR3 size: 16 residues. V was pared by 2 bases and J by 3 bases, with 15 bases between. The CDR3 loop reads CASSLFEAHSTDTQYF. Here the CDR3 DNA reads TGTGCCAGCAGCTTATTCGAAGCCCACAGTACAGATACGCAGTATTTT. Looking up the rest from reference TRBV7-6 and TRBJ2-3 gives the full variable domain: GAGVSQSPRYKVTKRGQDVALRCDPISGHVSLYWYRQALGQGPEFLTYFNYEAQQDKSGLPNDRFSAERPEGSISTLTIQRTEQRDSAMYRCASSLFEAHSTDTQYFGPGTRLTVL.

This chain joins TRBV2 and TRBJ2-3, with 8 bases matching TRBD2. CDR3 length: 15 amino acids. Per germline, CDR1 SNHLY and CDR2 FYNNEI. With V trimmed by 9 bases and J by 4 bases, 12 bases remained unmatched. The CDR3 loop is CASHQRGKEADTQYF. The CDR3 bases are TGTGCCAGTCACCAGCGGGGGAAAGAGGCAGATACGCAGTATTTT.

The chain links TRBV30 to TRBJ2-6, with 7 bases fitting TRBD1. Germline V gene sequence: CDR1 GTSNPN, CDR2 SVGIG (reference sequence). This CDR3 region has 13 residues. V shed 7 bases and J 4 bases; nucleotides not matched to a gene: 4. CDR3 amino acids: CALTGYGANVLTF. CDR3 coding DNA: TGTGCCTTGACAGGGTACGGGGCCAACGTCCTGACTTTC.

The CDR3 protein is CAWSGGSSYEQYF. The CDR3 DNA follows: TGTGCCTGGAGTGGGGGGAGCTCCTACGAGCAGTACTTC. The chain employs TRBV30 and TRBJ2-7; either TRBD1 or TRBD2 may supply D (5 bases each). In germline, CDR1 is GTSNPN, CDR2 SVGIG (reference sequence). This CDR3 is 13 amino acids long. Trimming removed 1 base at V and 0 bases at J, with 7 bases between. Complete variable domain (other parts from reference TRBV30 and TRBJ2-7): SQTIHQWPATLVQPVGSPLSLECTVEGTSNPNLYWYRQAAGRGLQLLFYSVGIGQISSEVPQNLSASRPQDRQFILSSKKLLLSDSGFYLCAWSGGSSYEQYFGPGTRLTVT.

The chain carries TRBV6-1 and TRBJ1-2; 11 nucleotides match TRBD1. From germline, CDR1 is MNHNS and CDR2 SASEGT. This CDR3 is 17 amino acids long. V was clipped by 2 bases and J by 8 bases; unmatched bases: 13. The DNA for the CDR3 is TGTGCCAGCAGTGAAAACTTCCCGGGACAGGGGGTGAGCGGCTACACCTTC. This sequence encodes CASSENFPGQGVSGYTF.

The rearrangement links TRBV7-6 to TRBJ2-7; 7 bases line up with TRBD2. Germline V gives CDR1 SGHVS, CDR2 FNYEAQ. The CDR3 has 14 residues. V was clipped by 5 bases and J by 12 bases; unmatched bases: 16. The DNA of the CDR3 is TGTGCCAGCAGCACGAGCGGGACCCGGGAGGATCTGTACTTC. It yields the protein CASSTSGTREDLYF.

The V gene is TRBV27, the J gene TRBJ2-6; unclear D gene. The length of the CDR3 is 14 residues. Germline assignment: CDR1 MNHEY and CDR2 SMNVEV (reference sequence). V was cut by 6 bases and J by 0 bases, with 6 bases left in between. CDR3 in amino acids: CASSFNSGANVLTF. The CDR3 DNA sequence: TGTGCCAGCAGCTTTAACTCTGGGGCCAACGTCCTGACTTTC.

This chain connects TRBV30 to TRBJ2-2, with a possible D match to TRBD1 (6 bases). Trimming took off 3 bases at V and 6 bases at J, with 8 bases between the two ends. CDR3 length: 12 residues. The germline gives CDR1 GTSNPN, CDR2 SVGIG (reference sequence). CDR3 sequence reads: CAWSEGAGELFF. The DNA for the CDR3 is TGTGCCTGGAGCGAGGGGGCCGGGGAGCTGTTTTTT.

The chain recombines TRBV29-1 with TRBJ2-1; no definite D call. V was pared by 4 bases and J by 8 bases, with 9 bases between. The length of the CDR3 is 11 residues. In germline, CDR1 is SQVTM, CDR2 ANQGSEA. CDR3 DNA: TGCAGCGTTGCGCTGTTAGATGAGCAGTTCTTC. Protein sequence: CSVALLDEQFF.

CDR3 residues: CAWSDRIKDEQYF. The CDR3, as DNA: TGTGCCTGGAGTGACAGAATCAAAGACGAGCAGTACTTC. The chain couples TRBV30 to TRBJ2-7; D remains ambiguous. The CDR3 spans 13 residues. Trimming shortened V by 1 base and J by 5 bases, and 12 bases separated the two germline ends. The germline CDR1 and CDR2 sequences are GTSNPN and SVGIG (reference sequence).

The V call is TRBV29-1, the J call TRBJ1-2; 7 bases fit TRBD1. The germline gives CDR1 SQVTM, CDR2 ANQGSEA. There are 13 residues in the CDR3. J gave up 7 bases and V 2 bases, and 7 bases lay outside the gene matches. CDR3 residues: CSVETGARAGYTF. The CDR3 DNA reads TGCAGCGTTGAAACAGGGGCCCGGGCTGGCTACACCTTC.

For this clone: Other nucleotide sequences in the sample specify the same CDR3. The V gene is TRBV29-1, the J gene TRBJ2-1; the D is unclear. Trimming pared 3 bases from V and 6 bases from J, leaving 0 bases between. This CDR3 spans 9 amino acids. Germline CDR1 SQVTM, CDR2 ANQGSEA. Here the CDR3 reads CSVDNEQFF. The CDR3 nucleotides read TGCAGCGTTGACAATGAGCAGTTCTTC.

This chain uses TRBV25-1 with TRBJ2-7; the D is unclear. Germline V lookup: CDR1 MGHDK, CDR2 SYGVNS. V was clipped by 5 bases and J by 1 base, with 9 bases between them. There are 13 residues in the CDR3. CDR3 sequence: CASSFGVSYEQYF. The CDR3 bases are TGTGCCAGCAGTTTTGGTGTTTCCTACGAGCAGTACTTC.

The rearrangement links TRBV10-2 to TRBJ2-7; D might be TRBD1 or TRBD2, each matching 5 bases. The CDR3 has 13 amino acids. Deletions cut 0 bases from V and 3 bases from J, with 6 bases between. Germline CDR1 WSHSY, CDR2 SAAADI. Written as DNA, the CDR3 is TGCGCCAGCAGTGAGTCGGGGGACTACGAGCAGTACTTC. Protein sequence: CASSESGDYEQYF.

The chain uses TRBV5-1 and TRBJ1-1; D not resolved. This CDR3 contains 15 residues. Per the germline V gene, CDR1 is SGHRS and CDR2 is YFSETQ. V shed 5 bases and J shed 1 base, with 15 bases lying between them. The CDR3, as DNA: TGCGCCAGCAGTTTTGGTGCCCGGGGGAACACTGAAGCTTTCTTT. It is translated as CASSFGARGNTEAFF.

The chain employs TRBV4-1 and TRBJ1-1, with D perhaps TRBD1 (5 bases). Trimming removed 4 bases from V and 0 bases from J, with 9 bases in between. The CDR3 has 14 amino acids. Germline values: CDR1 MGHRA, CDR2 YSYEKL. This CDR3 reads CASSLGPLNTEAFF. The CDR3 nucleotides are TGCGCCAGCAGCCTGGGACCGTTGAACACTGAAGCTTTCTTT.

As DNA, the CDR3 is TGTGCCAGCAGGCGGACAGGGGGAAGCACAGATACGCAGTATTTT. It translates to CASRRTGGSTDTQYF. The chain has TRBV2 and TRBJ2-3; 10 bases fit TRBD1. CDR3 size: 15 residues. V dropped 6 bases and J dropped 0; count of bases not matched to a gene: 3. CDR1 and CDR2 from the germline V gene are SNHLY and FYNNEI.

The J gene is TRBJ1-2, the V gene TRBV4-1; 9 nucleotides match TRBD1. With 1 base clipped from V and 2 bases from J, the junction kept 2 bases outside the gene matches. CDR1 is MGHRA and CDR2 is YSYEKL in the germline V gene. This CDR3 comprises 15 residues. Here the CDR3 reads CASSQADRGNYGYTF. The CDR3 nucleotides are TGCGCCAGCAGCCAAGCGGACAGGGGAAACTATGGCTACACCTTC.